The clone carrying this T cell receptor beta chain has only a few counts. Its specificity is unknown. Scientists amplified the TCR beta CDR3 regions from RNA transcripts. In the first round, RT-PCR was carried out with HTBI primers, and a multiplex PCR formed the second round. Each CDR3 protein is one row after TCRdb ran MiXCR on the multiplex PCR reads. The repertoire has around 400,000 distinct CDR3 sequences, around 19% of them found once; the top ten carry about 1.6%. Ophthalmopathy in the donors was of moderate-to-severe activity, with CAS ≥3, NOSPECS ≥4 and duration under 3 months. The data were obtained in a study of Graves' ophthalmopathy and Graves' hyperthyroidism. Whole-study results and caveats: With around 88% sensitivity and roughly 77% specificity, a 13-signature model separated ophthalmopathy from stable hyperthyroidism.

Germline CDR1 and CDR2: SGHTA and FQGNSA. V was clipped by 5 bases and J by 8 bases; unmatched bases: 9. The CDR3 extends over 16 amino acids. The sequenced material came from peripheral blood. This TCR derives from a young woman with Graves' ophthalmopathy. This chain links TRBV7-2 with TRBJ1-6; 10 nucleotides line up with TRBD1. The CDR3 DNA follows: TGTGCCAGCAGCCTCAGGGACAGGGGACGAGATTCACCCCTCCACTTT. Translating gives CASSLRDRGRDSPLHF.